The 10 T cell receptor beta chains below come from one sample, sequenced in a study of T cells in women clearing cervical HPV infection (dated by TCRdb to 2016 to 2019). The library was obtained by the immunoSEQ multiplex PCR assay. TCRdb took this table from immuneACCESS and kept in-frame rearrangements with V and J called. Such tables lack part of the clones; where checked against another copy, unresolved V genes explain under half of the gap, and the rest is unexplained. The sample table holds 20,000 to 25,000 clones. More than 6% of the sample is taken by the ten largest. The sample consisted of blood buffy coat. Receptors originate from a woman between 18 and 70 years old with a cervical HPV16 infection that either progressed to CIN3+ or cleared (not recorded which).

The CDR3 sequence: CASSFDRGGETQYF. The sequenced part of the CDR3 DNA is TGTGCCAGCAGCTTCGACAGGGGAGGAGAGACC. V usage is TRBV7-9 and J usage is TRBJ2-5; TRBD1 matches 8 bases. The read ends 3 residues early relative to the CDR3; the germline J gene fills the gap. Germline loops: CDR1 SEHNR, CDR2 FQNEAQ (reference sequence). CDR3 length: 14 residues. The V gene end was trimmed by 3 bases and the J gene end by 4 bases; junction bases not matched to a gene: 4. Combining the CDR3 with reference TRBV7-9 and TRBJ2-5 gives the whole variable domain DTGVSQNPRHKITKRGQNVTFRCDPISEHNRLYWYRQTLGQGPEFLTYFQNEAQLEKSRLLSDRFSAERPKGSFSTLEIQRTEQGDSAMYLCASSFDRGGETQYFGPGTRLLVL.

In the case of this clone: The read ends 3 residues before the CDR3 terminus; that terminus is restored from the germline J gene. The chain has TRBV19 and TRBJ1-2; D not certain. Germline loops: CDR1 LNHDA, CDR2 SQIVND (reference sequence). The CDR3 has 12 residues. The covered CDR3 bases are TGTGCCAGTAGTACCTCTCAGCGTACC. Translation: CASSTSQRT. The CDR3 in its entirety is CASSTSQRTYTF.

In the case of this clone: The missing CDR3 end, 3 residues past where the read stops, is filled in from the germline J gene. V usage is TRBV14 and J usage is TRBJ2-1; possible D gene TRBD1, 5 bases. Germline CDR1 reads SGHDN; CDR2 reads FVKESK. The CDR3 totals 14 residues. The germline V and J ends were trimmed by 0 bases and 9 bases, with 12 bases remaining between them. The CDR3: CASSQDSGYGEQFF. CDR3 DNA, as far as it was read: TGTGCCAGCAGCCAAGATTCAGGGTACGGTGAG. The full variable domain, completed using reference TRBV14 and TRBJ2-1, is EAGVTQFPSHSVIEKGQTVTLRCDPISGHDNLYWYRRVMGKEIKFLLHFVKESKQDESGMPNNRFLAERTGGTYSTLKVQPAELEDSGVYFCASSQDSGYGEQFFGPGTRLTVL.

About this clone itself: The sequenced fragment ends 3 residues before the CDR3 boundary, so the rest is inferred from the germline J gene. The V and J genes are TRBV7-2 and TRBJ1-1; the D gene is possibly TRBD1 (6 bases). The CDR3 has 15 residues. The germline V gene encodes CDR1 SGHTA and CDR2 FQGNSA. V shed 7 bases and J shed 1 base, with 16 bases lying between them. The CDR3 is CASTWGGSPNTEAFF. CDR3 DNA (partial): TGTGCCAGCACCTGGGGGGGCAGCCCGAACACTGAA.

A remark on this clone: The CDR3 is cut off 3 residues early in the read; its end comes from the germline J gene. This chain joins TRBV5-1 and TRBJ2-3; 7 bases align to TRBD2. This CDR3 region has 16 residues. Germline V lookup: CDR1 SGHRS, CDR2 YFSETQ. The V segment lost 4 bases and the J segment 0 bases; nucleotides outside the gene matches: 8. CDR3: CASSPLAVTSTDTQYF. CDR3 DNA, as far as it was read: TGCGCCAGCAGCCCCCTAGCGGTTACTAGCACAGATACG.

In regard to this clone: The read falls 3 residues short of the CDR3 end, and the missing part is taken from the germline J gene. The chain employs TRBV10-1 and TRBJ2-1, with 7 bases lining up with TRBD1. The CDR3 totals 15 residues. V shed 3 bases, J shed 4 bases, and the junction held 6 bases outside the gene matches. Germline CDR1 reads WNHNN; CDR2 reads SYGVQD (reference sequence). The CDR3: CASSEGGAGYNEQFF. CDR3 DNA, as far as it was read: TGCGCCAGCAGTGAAGGGGGCGCAGGGTACAATGAG.

With regard to this clone: The read halts 3 residues ahead of the CDR3 end, with the missing end drawn from the germline J gene. The chain recombines TRBV10-3 with TRBJ1-2; D possibly corresponds to TRBD1 (5 bases). This CDR3 region has 15 residues. Germline V CDR1 and CDR2: ENHRY, SYGVKD. The CDR3 bases that were read are TGTGCCATCCTAATCACTACGGCAGGGTTTGACGGC. This codes for CAILITTAGFDG. Given in full, the CDR3 is CAILITTAGFDGYTF.

On this clone: The read comes to an end 3 residues before the CDR3 does, leaving the germline J gene to fill in the end. The V gene is TRBV7-6, the J gene TRBJ1-1, with D uncertain. CDR1 is SGHVS and CDR2 is FNYEAQ in the germline V gene. The CDR3 covers 13 residues. CDR3 DNA (partial): TGTGCCAGCAGCTTAGTGGCGGGAGAGACA. Amino acid sequence: CASSLVAGET. The CDR3 as a whole reads CASSLVAGETAFF.

As regards this clone: One end of the junction is discordant with germline, which a read error may explain. The CDR3 extends 3 residues past the end of the read, so its final part is completed from the germline J gene. This chain links TRBV4-2 with TRBJ2-4; 11 nucleotides match TRBD2. This CDR3 is 17 amino acids long. Germline CDR1 and CDR2: LGHNA and YNFKEQ. The CDR3 region is CASSQDEASGRTNIQYF. The DNA read from the CDR3 is TGCGCCAGCAGCCAAGATGAGGCTAGCGGGAGGACCAACATT.

With respect to this clone: The CDR3 end is not reached by the read, which stops 3 residues before it; the germline J gene fills it in. The gene calls are TRBV4-1 and TRBJ1-4; a weak D match, TRBD1 (5 bases). The V gene lost 1 base and the J gene lost 3 bases, with 12 bases spanning the gap. The CDR3 has 16 residues. Germline V lookup: CDR1 MGHRA, CDR2 YSYEKL. Partial CDR3 DNA: TGCGCCAGCAGCCAAGGACAGTCTGGGGCTAATGAAAAA. This gives the protein CASSQGQSGANEK. The whole CDR3 is CASSQGQSGANEKLFF.